These T cell receptor beta chains were read from a single sample in a study of blood T cell repertoires in COVID-19. This table comes from immunoSEQ multiplex PCR, and its TCRdb copy is limited to in-frame clones, with some not included. Of around 80,000 clones listed, approximately 78% are singletons. What was sequenced was peripheral blood. The receptors were gathered from a human donor in a cohort sampled during active COVID-19. Both conserved end residues are part of each CDR3. A D gene is named only where the DNA matches it firmly. Size is omitted from some rows. Given values are once, few, many or a class for expanded clones.

abundance,j_gene,v_gene,d_gene,CDR3nt,CDR3aa
NA,TRBJ2-7,TRBV27,TRBD1,TGTGCCAGCAGTCCGGGACAGGGAGCCTACGAGCAGTACTTC,CASSPGQGAYEQYF
once,TRBJ1-1,TRBV5-4,NA,TGTGCCAGCAGCTTAGGTCTAGGCGAGAAGAACACTGAAGCTTTCTTT,CASSLGLGEKNTEAFF
NA,TRBJ1-1,TRBV5-6,NA,TGTGCCAGCAGCTCTATATTCAGGGAAGCACTGAACACTGAAGCTTTCTTT,CASSSIFREALNTEAFF
NA,TRBJ1-4,TRBV7-3,NA,TGTGCCAGCAGCTTAAGCAGGGCCGGTAATGAAAAACTGTTTTTT,CASSLSRAGNEKLFF
NA,TRBJ1-6,TRBV27,NA,TGTGCCAGCAGTTTATATTCATGGCAGTCCGCGGGGTCACCCCTCCACTTT,CASSLYSWQSAGSPLHF
NA,TRBJ1-5,TRBV19,NA,TGTGCCAGTAGTATGGGTGGGGGCCAGCCCCAGCATTTT,CASSMGGGQPQHF
NA,TRBJ2-7,TRBV5-7,TRBD2,TGTGCCAGCAGCTTGGCCCGCGGGGGCGAGCAGTACTTC,CASSLARGGEQYF
NA,TRBJ2-5,TRBV6-1,NA,TGTGCCAGCAGTGAGGGGGGGCTGGAGACCCAGTACTTC,CASSEGGLETQYF
NA,TRBJ1-2,TRBV25-1,TRBD1,TGTGCCAGCAGGGCGACAGGGTCCTATGGCTACACCTTC,CASRATGSYGYTF
NA,TRBJ2-2,TRBV11-3,TRBD1,TGTGCCAGCAGCACCCGACAGGGGGCGAACACCGGGGAGCTGTTTTTT,CASSTRQGANTGELFF
NA,TRBJ1-2,TRBV6-6,NA,TGTGCCAGCAGTGTGCGGGGGGCGTTTGGCTACACCTTC,CASSVRGAFGYTF
NA,TRBJ1-5,TRBV12-3/TRBV12-4,NA,TGTGCCAGCAGTTTAGGAGATCAGCCCCAGCATTTT,CASSLGDQPQHF
NA,TRBJ2-4,TRBV9,TRBD1,TGTGCCAGCAGCCCACAGGGGGGCTTAGCCAAAAACATTCAGTACTTC,CASSPQGGLAKNIQYF
NA,TRBJ1-2,TRBV6-2/TRBV6-3,TRBD1,TGTGCCAGCAGTTCATACAGGGGCACCGTCTATGGCTACACCTTC,CASSSYRGTVYGYTF
NA,TRBJ2-5,TRBV5-6,NA,TGTGCCAGCAGCTTGGTCCAACCGGGAGAGACCCAGTACTTC,CASSLVQPGETQYF
NA,TRBJ1-1,TRBV5-4,NA,TGTGCCAGCAGCTCCGCAATGGGCGACACTGAAGCTTTCTTT,CASSSAMGDTEAFF
NA,TRBJ2-3,TRBV7-3,NA,TGTGCCAGCAGCCCTGCCGGGTCGTGGGCAGATACGCAGTATTTT,CASSPAGSWADTQYF
few,TRBJ1-2,TRBV18,TRBD1,TGTGCCAGCTCACCCCGGGACAGTAATCTCTATGGCTACACCTTC,CASSPRDSNLYGYTF
NA,TRBJ1-2,TRBV30,TRBD1,TGTGCCGTTAACCGGGACAGGGATGGCTACACCTTC,CAVNRDRDGYTF
NA,TRBJ2-1,TRBV13,NA,TGTGCCAGCAGCTTAAGACTAGACAATGAGCAGTTCTTC,CASSLRLDNEQFF
NA,TRBJ2-1,TRBV6-1,NA,TGTGCCAGCAGTGAAGCCAATCAGATGGACAATGAGCAGTTCTTC,CASSEANQMDNEQFF
NA,TRBJ2-7,TRBV5-4,TRBD2,TGTGCCAGCAGCCCCCCCCCTCTAGCGGGGGTGAGCTCCTACGAGCAGTACTTC,CASSPPPLAGVSSYEQYF
once,TRBJ2-2,TRBV6-5,TRBD1,TGTGCCAGCAGTATACAACAGGGGGACACCGGGGAGCTGTTTTTT,CASSIQQGDTGELFF
once,TRBJ2-3,TRBV7-6,NA,TGTGCCAGCAGTCTTATAGGCCGGGGGGCAATCACAGATACGCAGTATTTT,CASSLIGRGAITDTQYF
NA,TRBJ1-1,TRBV12-3/TRBV12-4,NA,TGTGCCAGCAGTGCCAGGGACTTGTCGGCTTTCTTT,CASSARDLSAFF
NA,TRBJ1-1,TRBV11-2,NA,TGTGCCAGCAGCTTAGTTCTCGGTTTTGGCACTGAAGCTTTCTTT,CASSLVLGFGTEAFF
NA,TRBJ2-7,TRBV7-9,TRBD2,TGTGCCAGCAGCCTTAGCGGGGCTTTCGGGGGGCTTAACCGCGAGCAGTACTTC,CASSLSGAFGGLNREQYF
NA,TRBJ2-7,TRBV6-5,TRBD1,TGTGCCAGCAACCCGGGGACAGCCGCCTACGAGCAGTACTTC,CASNPGTAAYEQYF
NA,TRBJ2-5,TRBV9,TRBD2,TGTGCCAGCAGCCAAGAAGCGGGGGGGATTCAAGAGACCCAGTACTTC,CASSQEAGGIQETQYF
NA,TRBJ1-2,TRBV28,NA,TGTGCCAGCAGTTTATTGTCAGGGCCCTTGGGCTACACCTTC,CASSLLSGPLGYTF
NA,TRBJ2-7,TRBV29-1,TRBD1,TGCAGCGATCCCCGGGACAGGGTGCCCTACGAGCAGTACTTC,CSDPRDRVPYEQYF
NA,TRBJ2-3,TRBV30,TRBD1,TGTGCCTGGAGTGTGGGGACAGGGGCCCGAGGGGGGGATACGCAGTATTTT,CAWSVGTGARGGDTQYF
NA,TRBJ1-1,TRBV6-1,NA,TGTGCCAGCAGTGACAGGGTGTCAGGAGCTTTCTTT,CASSDRVSGAFF
NA,TRBJ2-5,TRBV18,NA,TGTGCCAGCTCACCGAGGGTAAAAGAAGAGACCCAGTACTTC,CASSPRVKEETQYF
once,TRBJ1-2,TRBV15,TRBD1,TGTGCCACCACCCGGGACAGAACCTATGGCTACACCTTC,CATTRDRTYGYTF
NA,TRBJ1-5,TRBV6-5,TRBD1,TGTGCCAGCAGGCCACAGGGGGCAAGTCAGCCCCAGCATTTT,CASRPQGASQPQHF
NA,TRBJ1-2,TRBV6-5,NA,TGTGCCAGCAGCAGAACAGGGACGGGAGGCTACACCTTC,CASSRTGTGGYTF
NA,TRBJ1-1,TRBV7-6,NA,TGTGCCAGCAGGCAGGGACAGAACACTGAAGCTTTCTTT,CASRQGQNTEAFF
NA,TRBJ2-7,TRBV11-2,NA,TGTGCCAGCAGCATCGACAGCACCTACGAGCAGTACTTC,CASSIDSTYEQYF
NA,TRBJ2-7,TRBV2,NA,TGTGCCAGCAGGAGGGAGGCTTACGAGCAGTACTTC,CASRREAYEQYF
NA,TRBJ1-5,TRBV19,NA,TGTGCCAGTAGTATGGGGCCGGCCCAGCCCCAGCATTTT,CASSMGPAQPQHF
NA,TRBJ2-2,TRBV7-8,TRBD2,TGTGCCAGCAGCTTAGGCGTCAGGGAGGGCGGGGAGCTGTTTTTT,CASSLGVREGGELFF
NA,TRBJ2-1,TRBV6-5,NA,TGTGCCAGCGGTCGACAGGGCAGCCCGGGGGATGAGCAGTTCTTC,CASGRQGSPGDEQFF